What follows is one TCR beta chain and its context. This entry comes from a study of OX40 agonist ivuxolimab in advanced cancers. CDR3 length: 16 residues. Germline V lookup: CDR1 SGDLS, CDR2 YYNGEE. The J segment lost 7 bases and the V segment lost 1 base, leaving 10 bases of the junction unmatched. Clones were read by immunoSEQ multiplex PCR, and TCRdb kept only the in-frame ones, dropping some. Here the sample spans 75,000 to 80,000 clones, under 90% being singletons. The specimen comprised CD4+ or CD8+ T cells sorted from blood, sampled in a trial of the OX40 agonist ivuxolimab. The sequence was collected from an adult with an advanced solid tumor such as melanoma, head and neck, liver or kidney cancer. The chain couples TRBV9 to TRBJ2-1; 8 bases map to TRBD2. CDR3 sequence: CASSVRVAGGGNEQFF. For the CDR3, the DNA is TGTGCCAGCAGCGTAAGGGTCGCGGGGGGTGGAAATGAGCAGTTCTTC.